A single sample gave rise to the 4 T cell receptor beta chains below, sequenced in a study of cytomegalovirus exposure and HLA in healthy donors. The study ran its PCR with 60 Vbeta and 13 Jbeta primers. Some clones are missing from TCRdb's copy, which holds only in-frame ones; the method was immunoSEQ multiplex PCR. The sample holds about 120,000 clones, around 80% seen once. The material sequenced was PBMCs. The receptors come from a man aged 30 to 39 in good health and CMV-seropositive.

The chain is built from TRBV5-4 and TRBJ1-4, with 9 positions matching TRBD1. Germline CDR1 reads SGHNT; CDR2 reads YYREEE (reference sequence). The CDR3 totals 15 residues. The J segment lost 7 bases and the V segment lost 0 bases, leaving 4 bases of the junction unmatched. The CDR3 DNA reads as TGTGCCAGCAGCTTGGGGGGACAGGGAGGTGAAAAACTGTTTTTT. Translation gives CASSLGGQGGEKLFF.

The chain couples TRBV15 to TRBJ2-5; TRBD2 aligns across 10 bases. Germline V gene lookup returns CDR1 LNHNV and CDR2 YYDKDF (reference sequence). V shed 1 base and J 5 bases; nucleotides not matched to a gene: 13. The CDR3 is 18 amino acids. CDR3 in DNA: TGTGCCACCAGCAGAGGGAGCCTAGCGGGAGATGGAAGCGAGACCCAGTACTTC. Residues: CATSRGSLAGDGSETQYF.

This clone was seen more than once but under ten times. The chain employs TRBV7-6 and TRBJ1-5; TRBD1 matches 7 bases. CDR3 length: 18 residues. With 0 bases clipped from V and 1 base from J, the junction kept 9 bases outside the gene matches. Germline CDR1 reads SGHVS; CDR2 reads FNYEAQ. CDR3 in amino acids: CASSLAPSTGLSNQPQHF. The CDR3 region has the DNA TGTGCCAGCAGCTTAGCGCCCTCGACAGGGTTGAGCAATCAGCCCCAGCATTTT.

The gene calls are TRBV30 and TRBJ1-1; tentative D call: TRBD1 (6 bases). The germline gives CDR1 GTSNPN, CDR2 SVGIG (reference sequence). This CDR3 comprises 13 residues. V gave up 4 bases and J gave up 3 bases, with 12 bases separating them. The chain's CDR3 is CAWITYRDTEAFF. The CDR3 region has the DNA TGTGCCTGGATTACTTACAGGGACACTGAAGCTTTCTTT.